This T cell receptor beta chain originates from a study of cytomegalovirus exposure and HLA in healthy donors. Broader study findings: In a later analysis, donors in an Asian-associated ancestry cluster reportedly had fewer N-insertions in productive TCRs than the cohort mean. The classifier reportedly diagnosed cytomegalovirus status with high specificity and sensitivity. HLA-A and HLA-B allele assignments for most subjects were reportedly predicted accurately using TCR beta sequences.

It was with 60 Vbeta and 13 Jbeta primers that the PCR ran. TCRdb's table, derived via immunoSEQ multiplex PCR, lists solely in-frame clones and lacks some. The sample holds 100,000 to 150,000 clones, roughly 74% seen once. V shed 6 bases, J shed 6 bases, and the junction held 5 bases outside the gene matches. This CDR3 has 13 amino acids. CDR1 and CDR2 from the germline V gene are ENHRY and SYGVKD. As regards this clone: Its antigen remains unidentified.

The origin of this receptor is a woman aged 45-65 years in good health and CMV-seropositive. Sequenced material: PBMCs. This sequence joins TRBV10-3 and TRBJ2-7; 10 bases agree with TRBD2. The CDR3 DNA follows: TGTGCCATCAGGAGCGGGGGGGCCGGCGAGCAGTACTTC. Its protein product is CAIRSGGAGEQYF.